The next 23 T cell receptor beta chains were all read from a single sample in a study of a mutant IDH1 vaccine in newly diagnosed glioma. Sequencing was performed with immunoSEQ multiplex PCR; in TCRdb, only in-frame clones are kept and a portion is missing. Found here are tens of thousands of clones, roughly 78% of them singletons; the top ten hold about 1.7%. Antigens of these TCRs are unknown. Time point specified: week 5, during vaccination. The investigators gave 300 ug of mutant IDH1 20-mer peptide in each vaccine dose, together with topical imiquimod. The sequencing here drew on PBMCs, taken from a glioma patient whose treatment included an IDH1 peptide vaccine. These receptors were obtained from a woman aged 40 to 49 with glioma.

The rearrangement links TRBV7-9 to TRBJ2-7; D perhaps matches TRBD2 (5 bases). The CDR3 has 11 residues. Deletions cut 7 bases from V and 3 bases from J, with 7 bases between. Germline CDR1 and CDR2: SEHNR and FQNEAQ (reference sequence). DNA for the CDR3: TGTGCCAGCACCCGGGGCTACGAGCAGTACTTC. This codes for CASTRGYEQYF.

This rearrangement joins TRBV7-2 to TRBJ2-7; 11 positions match TRBD1. The germline gives CDR1 SGHTA, CDR2 FQGNSA. Losses at the gene ends were 3 bases for V and 0 bases for J; bases not matched to a gene: 1. This CDR3 has 15 residues. Here the CDR3 DNA reads TGTGCCAGCAGCTTGGGGACAGGGGGCTCCTACGAGCAGTACTTC. This encodes CASSLGTGGSYEQYF.

This sequence joins TRBV29-1 and TRBJ2-7, with D tentatively TRBD1 (5 bases). V lost 7 bases to trimming and J lost 2 bases, with 12 bases between them. Per germline, CDR1 SQVTM and CDR2 ANQGSEA. This CDR3 region has 12 residues. This chain's CDR3 is CSAKTGAYEQYF. Written as DNA, the CDR3 is TGCAGCGCCAAAACAGGAGCCTACGAGCAGTACTTC.

The V gene is TRBV6-1, the J gene TRBJ2-3; D is possibly TRBD2 (6 bases). The ends were cut back, 7 bases at V and 2 bases at J, with 16 bases in the middle. Germline V gene data show CDR1 as MNHNS and CDR2 as SASEGT. The CDR3 is 15 residues long. CDR3 region: CASIYRLAITDTQYF. The CDR3 nucleotides read TGTGCCAGCATTTATAGGCTAGCGATCACAGATACGCAGTATTTT.

This clone came up a few times. Written as DNA, the CDR3 is TGTGCCAGCTCACCCCTCGGCCAACGCACTGAAGCTTTCTTT. Translating it yields CASSPLGQRTEAFF. This rearrangement joins TRBV18 to TRBJ1-1; D is uncertain. Germline-derived CDR1 and CDR2 are KGHSH and LQKENI. V lost 3 bases and J lost 4, with 12 bases in between. CDR3 length equals 14 residues.

The chain has TRBV25-1 and TRBJ1-1, with D maybe TRBD1 (6 bases). The CDR3 is 15 amino acids. Germline V CDR1 and CDR2: MGHDK, SYGVNS. Between the trimmed V and J ends, which lost 3 bases and 5 bases, there was a span of 16 bases. CDR3 loop: CASSEGLRGETEAFF. The CDR3 nucleotides read TGTGCCAGCAGTGAGGGGCTTAGGGGGGAAACTGAAGCTTTCTTT.

V usage is TRBV15 and J usage is TRBJ1-5; D unresolved. Per the germline V gene, CDR1 is LNHNV and CDR2 is YYDKDF (reference sequence). With 1 base removed from V and 4 bases from J, the gap between germline ends came to 2 bases. The CDR3 has 12 residues. Here the CDR3 reads CATSRGNQPQHF. CDR3 nucleotide sequence: TGTGCCACCAGCAGAGGGAATCAGCCCCAGCATTTT.

This clone was observed once. This chain connects TRBV7-8 to TRBJ2-3, with 9 bases lining up with TRBD2. V dropped 4 bases and J dropped 2; count of bases not matched to a gene: 10. In germline, CDR1 is SGHVS, CDR2 FQNEAQ. CDR3 length: 17 amino acids. DNA for the CDR3: TGTGCCAGCAGCTCCATTGACAGCGGGGGGACCACAGATACGCAGTATTTT. This translates into CASSSIDSGGTTDTQYF.

The table lists this clone with a few counts. The chain couples TRBV6-1 to TRBJ1-1; possibly TRBD1 for D (5 bases). This CDR3 has 13 residues. Germline V gives CDR1 MNHNS, CDR2 SASEGT. V was pared by 6 bases and J by 0 bases, with 8 bases between. The CDR3 is CASRTDLNTEAFF. The CDR3 DNA reads TGTGCCAGCAGGACAGACCTGAACACTGAAGCTTTCTTT.

The chain couples TRBV6-5 to TRBJ2-3, with D perhaps matching TRBD1 or TRBD2 (5 bases each). Germline CDR1 reads MNHEY; CDR2 reads SVGAGI. Trimming removed 5 bases at V and 5 bases at J, with 8 bases between. This CDR3 comprises 12 residues. The CDR3 coding sequence is TGTGCCAGCAGTCCAGGGAGAGATACGCAGTATTTT. Its translation: CASSPGRDTQYF.

The J gene is TRBJ2-7, the V gene TRBV4-1, with 9 bases identical to TRBD2. With V trimmed by 4 bases and J by 3 bases, 13 bases remained unmatched. The CDR3 contains 17 residues. Germline CDR1 MGHRA, CDR2 YSYEKL. The CDR3 here is CASSPNSLAGGNYEQYF. The CDR3, as DNA: TGCGCCAGCAGCCCCAACTCCCTCGCGGGGGGGAACTACGAGCAGTACTTC.

This chain joins TRBV5-4 and TRBJ2-2; TRBD2 might be the D (6 bases). The CDR3 contains 14 residues. From germline, CDR1 is SGHNT and CDR2 YYREEE (reference sequence). V lost 3 bases and J 1 base, leaving 7 bases between the germline ends. As DNA, the CDR3 is TGTGCCAGCAGCTGGGAGGAGAACACCGGGGAGCTGTTTTTT. Its protein is CASSWEENTGELFF.

The chain links TRBV7-6 to TRBJ2-2; D gene uncertain. Trimming pared 5 bases from V and 5 bases from J, leaving 9 bases between. The CDR3 is 13 residues long. Germline V gene data show CDR1 as SGHVS and CDR2 as FNYEAQ. Here the CDR3 DNA reads TGTGCCAGCAGCACCGCGGATACCGGGGAGCTGTTTTTT. Protein product: CASSTADTGELFF.

This clone was seen more than once but under ten times. The chain employs TRBV2 and TRBJ1-3; a possible D gene is TRBD1 (6 bases). The CDR3 runs 15 residues. Looked up from germline, CDR1 is SNHLY and CDR2 is FYNNEI. Between the trimmed V and J ends, which lost 1 base and 1 base, there was a span of 8 bases. CDR3 loop: CASSEEGGSGNTIYF. CDR3 sequence (DNA): TGTGCCAGCAGTGAAGAAGGGGGTTCTGGAAACACCATATATTTT.

V usage is TRBV7-9 and J usage is TRBJ1-1; D might be TRBD1 (5 bases). Trimming shortened V by 5 bases and J by 1 base, and 11 bases separated the two germline ends. This CDR3 has 14 amino acids. Germline V gene lookup returns CDR1 SEHNR and CDR2 FQNEAQ (reference sequence). Here the CDR3 reads CASSTLRGNTEAFF. DNA of the CDR3: TGTGCCAGCAGCACCTTAAGGGGGAACACTGAAGCTTTCTTT.

This clone showed up just a few times. The rearrangement links TRBV2 to TRBJ1-1; D is unresolved. CDR3 length: 11 amino acids. Trimming left V 4 bases short and J 3 bases short, with 3 bases between. CDR1 and CDR2 (germline): SNHLY, FYNNEI. Here the CDR3 reads CASSGDTEAFF. In DNA form, the CDR3 reads TGTGCCAGCAGTGGAGACACTGAAGCTTTCTTT.

This clone came up a few times. The chain recombines TRBV2 with TRBJ1-5, with D maybe TRBD1 (6 bases). Trimming stripped 5 bases from V and 3 bases from J, with 17 bases between. This CDR3 contains 16 residues. Germline values: CDR1 SNHLY, CDR2 FYNNEI. In DNA form, the CDR3 reads TGTGCCAGCAGTCGTCTAAGAGGGGGAGACAATCAGCCCCAGCATTTT. Translated, it gives CASSRLRGGDNQPQHF.

The rearrangement links TRBV6-5 to TRBJ2-7; D might be TRBD1 or TRBD2, each matching 5 bases. The germline gives CDR1 MNHEY, CDR2 SVGAGI. The ends were cut back, 1 base at V and 7 bases at J, with 17 bases in the middle. The CDR3 runs to 15 residues. The DNA of the CDR3 is TGTGCCAGCAGTTACTTCCCCGGGGCCGGGGAGGAGCAGTACTTC. This sequence encodes CASSYFPGAGEEQYF.

The chain uses TRBV9 and TRBJ2-7, with 10 bases lining up with TRBD2. Trimming at V came to 3 bases and at J to 6 bases, leaving 6 bases not matched to a gene. CDR1 is SGDLS, CDR2 YYNGEE, per germline. The CDR3 has 14 residues. CDR3 DNA sequence: TGTGCCAGCAGCGCTAGCGGGGGTAGTGGCGAGCAGTACTTC. Encoded protein: CASSASGGSGEQYF.

The V gene is TRBV5-1, the J gene TRBJ1-2, with 7 bases identical to TRBD1. The CDR3 covers 13 residues. The junction had 1 base not matched to a gene; V was cut back by 2 bases and J by 3 bases. Germline V CDR1 and CDR2: SGHRS, YFSETQ. The DNA for the CDR3 is TGCGCCAGCAGCTTAGACAGGGACTATGGCTACACCTTC. Protein: CASSLDRDYGYTF.

The V gene is TRBV29-1, the J gene TRBJ2-1; 15 positions agree with TRBD2. Germline V gene data show CDR1 as SQVTM and CDR2 as ANQGSEA. V gave up 3 bases and J gave up 12 bases; unmatched junction bases: 3. This CDR3 spans 13 amino acids. The CDR3 protein is CSVDPGLAGGQFF. DNA for the CDR3: TGCAGCGTTGACCCGGGACTAGCGGGGGGGCAGTTCTTC.

This clone was seen once. The J gene is TRBJ1-4, the V gene TRBV7-9, with unresolved D. This CDR3 is 16 amino acids long. V was shortened by 1 base and J by 8 bases, with 17 bases between the two germline ends. Per germline, CDR1 SEHNR and CDR2 FQNEAQ (reference sequence). The CDR3 DNA reads as TGTGCCAGCAGCTTAGTTACCACCCCTTCTGTGGAAAAACTGTTTTTT. Protein sequence: CASSLVTTPSVEKLFF.

This clone was counted between two and nine times. J is TRBJ1-2 and V is TRBV29-1; no definite D call. The V and J ends lost 5 bases and 6 bases respectively, with 7 bases between them. The germline gives CDR1 SQVTM, CDR2 ANQGSEA. The CDR3 extends over 10 amino acids. In DNA, the CDR3 is TGCAGCGTTCCTGCTAATGGCTACACCTTC. Encoded protein: CSVPANGYTF.